The source of this T cell receptor beta chain is a study of cytomegalovirus exposure and HLA in healthy donors (dated by TCRdb to 2016 to 2017). Background on the whole study: In an earlier analysis of 450 to 750 of the donors, 276 Gb of sequence data and some 100 million unique TCR beta sequences from 180 million or so T cells were reported. An early release covering approximately 600 HLA-typed donors comprised about 310 gigabases of sequencing data and approximately 80 million unique TCR sequences. Among the roughly 400 genotyped donors, about 83% belonged to the genetic ancestry cluster associated with self-reported Caucasian donors. The aim of the study was to test whether cataloging public T cell receptors could identify signatures of past pathogen exposure. The T cell repertoires of around 730 subjects were profiled by immunosequencing and related to cytomegalovirus serostatus. Besides the first cohort of some 670 subjects, a separate validation cohort made up of 90 to 150 different subjects was used. High-throughput TCR immunosequencing, statistical association of individual TCRs with disease status, and machine learning were combined to predict cytomegalovirus infection status. To study patterns of TCR occurrence, a later analysis re-analyzed previously published TCR beta repertoires from 500 to 850 donors and added high-resolution HLA genotyping. The later analysis used no new phenotypic data to find candidate immune exposures, relying instead on TCR beta sequences and their occurrence across donors. An earlier analysis of about 620 of the donors applied high-throughput TCR beta sequencing to assess whether each TCR beta V gene segment acted as functional or pseudogenic. Donor age, sex, ethnicity and CMV serostatus were compiled together with the repertoire data. A later genetic analysis used genome-wide SNP genotypes for about 65% of the 666 donors, treating that subset as a discovery cohort. Every repertoire in the discovery cohort had been generated on one and the same sequencing platform. Both class I and class II loci were covered by HLA typing, at four-digit resolution. The number of donors typed differed by locus, with about 629-640 for A, B, C, DRB1 and DQB1, 522 for DQA1, some 570 for DPA1, and roughly 450 for DPB1. Four to six DR-DQ haplotypes were handled as single units for association and clustering because linkage in the cohort was strong. Among several hundred genotyped donors of the cohort, an average of around 220,000 unique TCR beta nucleotide sequences was sequenced per donor, of which approximately 18% were non-productive. General findings and caveats noted by the study authors: HLA typing was unavailable for some donors at each locus, so association tests used only the typed subset. Three of the identified cytomegalovirus-associated TCR beta chains were confirmed in vitro to be specific for cytomegalovirus antigens. According to the authors, the approach could potentially be generalized to other disease states and immunological phenotypes. The 87-base-pair reads could not distinguish some IMGT-functional V segments, including TRBV6-2 and TRBV6-3, so those segments were excluded. A further reported finding was that TCR beta sequences accurately predicted the HLA-A and HLA-B alleles for most subjects in the first cohort. In a later analysis, HLA-associated TCR beta chains showed more clonal expansion and lower generation probabilities than non-associated chains that were equally common. A later analysis associated roughly 17,000 TCR beta sequences with specific HLA alleles at a false discovery rate of 0.05. The sequencing pipeline was judged likely to have produced a cluster of highly shared sequence variants as a technical artifact. Strong co-occurrence of HLA alleles, especially DR and DQ, made assigning TCR associations to individual alleles difficult. Several of the top co-occurrence clusters appeared to be linked to parvovirus B19, influenza, CMV and Epstein-Barr virus, according to a later analysis. Roughly uniform sequencing depth across donors was assumed in presence/absence analyses, although this assumption may not hold. A total of 150 to 200 TCR beta chains were listed by the study as associated with cytomegalovirus. Cytomegalovirus status was reported to be diagnosed by the classifier with high specificity and sensitivity in both the original and validation cohorts. Most TCR sequences were seen in very few donors, while some public TCRs were found in many individuals. Only TCR beta chains were sequenced in this cohort, and the absence of alpha or paired-chain data limited detectable features. The earlier analysis of some 540 of the donors excluded roughly 16 rarely observed V segments, including chromosome 9 orphons, because counts were too low. In a later genetic analysis, a missense DCLRE1C variant was associated with V-gene and J-gene trimming of TCR beta chains, and the association was replicated in an independent cohort. In a later genetic analysis, fewer N-insertions in productive TCRs were reported among donors in an Asian-associated ancestry cluster than the roughly 700-donor mean. Broadly in line with IMGT annotations, most TCR beta V segments showed up in productive rearrangements about 87% or about 30% of the time in an earlier analysis of 450 to 750 of the donors. Correlated functional status among segregating V segments might be attributable to linkage disequilibrium, but an unknown experimental factor could not be ruled out. Most CMV-associated TCR beta chains appeared to be HLA-restricted in a later analysis, and the HLA associations seemed to be driven largely by CMV exposure. For the cohort, immune exposure information was limited to CMV serostatus. A later analysis found that TCR association rates varied across HLA loci, with DRB1 alleles showing the most associated TCRs and HLA-C alleles the fewest.

Libraries were prepared through the immunoSEQ multiplex PCR assay. For the multiplex PCR, a mixture combining 60 forward primers for TCR Vbeta segments and 13 reverse primers for TCR Jbeta segments was used. The CDR3 region of rearranged TCR beta genes was amplified from genomic DNA by a multiplex PCR assay. The amplified TCR beta libraries were sequenced on the Illumina HiSeq System as 87-base-pair reads. The paper's data handling went like this. A later analysis tallied tens of millions of unique TCR beta chains across the 666 repertoires, and some 12 million of those chains were shared by two or more donors. To remove PCR and sequencing errors, raw reads were error-corrected and collapsed into unique sequences using a nearest-neighbor algorithm that merged closely related sequences. To assign V, D and J gene segments, CDR3 sequences were aligned to IMGT reference sequences. Each retained sequence needed at least a six-nucleotide match to both a V gene segment and a J gene segment. Rearrangements were classified as productive when the CDR3 lacked stop codons and remained in frame with V and J, and all other rearrangements were classified as non-productive. Following IMGT convention, CDR3 was defined as the stretch from the second conserved V-encoded cysteine up to the conserved J-encoded phenylalanine. In an earlier analysis of roughly 580 of the donors, sequences lacking an unambiguous match to a single V gene segment were excluded. In an earlier analysis of 587 of the donors, V segments were called functional above 56.7% productive rearrangements and were called segregating when the between-donor standard deviation exceeded 5%. A statistical classification framework was built to diagnose cytomegalovirus status from the catalog of TCR beta chain sequences. A later analysis assigned V and J genes by comparing TCR nucleotide sequences with IMGT/GENE-DB human TR gene sequences. In a later analysis, CDR3 sequences and most-parsimonious VDJ recombination scenarios were assigned using the TCRdist pipeline. In a later analysis, each TCR beta chain was defined by its CDR3 amino acid sequence together with its V-gene family, and reads lacking a unique V-gene family were excluded. In a later analysis, approximately 640 highly shared, low-generation-probability nucleotide sequences were removed to address suspected cross-contamination and a sequencing artifact. In a later analysis, a clonal expansion index was calculated for each public chain from normalized within-repertoire ranks of inferred template counts. Generation probabilities in a later analysis came from a VDJ recombination model fitted to out-of-frame rearrangements, and those results were checked against IGoR. A later analysis scored TCR-TCR, TCR-HLA and TCR-CMV co-occurrence with hypergeometric tests, applying a repertoire-size bias correction to TCR pairs. In a later analysis, false discovery rates were estimated by permuting HLA or CMV assignments 20 times. In a later analysis, co-occurring TCRs were grouped using DBSCAN, with TCRdist sequence similarity added in when clustering inside HLA-allele-positive subsets. Co-occurrence clustering excluded repertoires with fewer than 30,000 or more than 120,000 public chains, plus five with anomalous nucleotide sharing. TCRdb holds this immuneACCESS table with in-frame rearrangements only. Some clones are missing; in checked studies, unresolved V genes explain under half, and the rest has no known cause. Clonal size and the V and J genes are those of that table, whereas D and trimming came from the DNA. The sample contains 100,000 to 150,000 clones, about 80% of them found a single time. 8.9% of the sample is taken by the ten largest.

The cohort consisted of some 670 healthy bone marrow donors. All cohort members were sampled while nominally healthy, although unrecorded immune exposures were likely present. The donor was CMV seropositive and belonged to the group of around 300 seropositive cohort members. Every donor gave a peripheral blood sample, and the peripheral blood mononuclear cells from that sample were used for TCR beta sequencing. The Qiagen DNeasy Blood Extraction Kit was used to extract genomic DNA from the blood cell samples. As concerns this clone: No antigen is known for it. No per-base quality is available; no much larger clone lies one base away.

Measured from the cysteine to the phenylalanine, the CDR3 is 12 residues long. Just the 36-base CDR3 DNA is kept, in frame starting at base 1. V lost 6 bases and J lost 14 bases; the stretch between them is 14 bases long. Based on the germline V gene, the CDR1 and CDR2 sequences are SGHVS and FQNEAQ. The source is a man aged 30-40 years in good health and CMV-seropositive. Sequenced sample: PBMCs. The V and J genes are TRBV7-8 and TRBJ1-6, with a weak D call of TRBD1 (6 bases match). The CDR3 has the sequence CASSPNRETLHF. The DNA is TGTGCCAGCAGTCCTAACAGGGAGACCCTCCACTTT.